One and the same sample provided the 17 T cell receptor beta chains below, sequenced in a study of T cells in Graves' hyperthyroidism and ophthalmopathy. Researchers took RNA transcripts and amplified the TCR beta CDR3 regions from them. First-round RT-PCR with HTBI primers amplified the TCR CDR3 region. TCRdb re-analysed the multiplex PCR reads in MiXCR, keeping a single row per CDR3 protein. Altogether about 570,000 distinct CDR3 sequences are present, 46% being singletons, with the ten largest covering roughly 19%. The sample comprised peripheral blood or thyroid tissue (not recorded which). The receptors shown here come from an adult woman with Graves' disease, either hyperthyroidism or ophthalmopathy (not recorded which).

CDR3 region: CASTFGGANVLTF. In nucleotides, the CDR3 is TGTGCCAGTACTTTCGGTGGGGCCAACGTCCTGACTTTC. The chain couples TRBV19 to TRBJ2-6; D not certain. V shed 7 bases and J shed 3 bases, with 7 bases lying between them. The CDR3 has 13 residues. Germline V gene sequence: CDR1 LNHDA, CDR2 SQIVND (reference sequence).

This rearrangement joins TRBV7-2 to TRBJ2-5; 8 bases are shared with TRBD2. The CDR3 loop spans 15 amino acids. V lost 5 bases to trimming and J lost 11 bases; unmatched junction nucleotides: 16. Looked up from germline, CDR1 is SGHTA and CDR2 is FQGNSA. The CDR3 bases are TGTGCCAGCAGCCGAGGGACTAGGCCCGCGTGGGAGCAGTACTTC. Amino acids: CASSRGTRPAWEQYF.

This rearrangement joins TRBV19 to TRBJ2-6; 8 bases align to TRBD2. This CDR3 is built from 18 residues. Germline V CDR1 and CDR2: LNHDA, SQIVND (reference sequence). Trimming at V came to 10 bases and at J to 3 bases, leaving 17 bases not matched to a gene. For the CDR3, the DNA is TGTGCCACCTCCTCATCCGGGGGGGGAAACTATGGGGCCAACGTCCTGACTTTC. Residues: CATSSSGGGNYGANVLTF.

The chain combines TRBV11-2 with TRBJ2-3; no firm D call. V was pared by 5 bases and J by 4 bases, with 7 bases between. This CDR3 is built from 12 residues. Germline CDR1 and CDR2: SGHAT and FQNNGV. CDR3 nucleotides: TGTGCCAGCAGCCCTGGGCCAGATACGCAGTATTTT. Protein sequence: CASSPGPDTQYF.

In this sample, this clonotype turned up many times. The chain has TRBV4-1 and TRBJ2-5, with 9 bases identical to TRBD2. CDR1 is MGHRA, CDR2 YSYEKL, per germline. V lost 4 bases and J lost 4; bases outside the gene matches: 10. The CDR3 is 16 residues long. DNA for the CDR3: TGCGCCAGCAGCCGACGTAGCGGGAGTGATGGAGAGACCCAGTACTTC. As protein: CASSRRSGSDGETQYF.

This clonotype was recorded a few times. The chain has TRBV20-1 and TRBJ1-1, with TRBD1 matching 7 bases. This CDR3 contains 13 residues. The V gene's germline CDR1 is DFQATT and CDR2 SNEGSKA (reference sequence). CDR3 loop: CSARGQLNTEAFF. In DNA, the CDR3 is TGCAGCGCCAGGGGACAGTTGAACACTGAAGCTTTCTTT.

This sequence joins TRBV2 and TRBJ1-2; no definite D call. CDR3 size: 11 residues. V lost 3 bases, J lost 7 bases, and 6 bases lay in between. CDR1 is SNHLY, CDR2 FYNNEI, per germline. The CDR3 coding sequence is TGTGCCAGCAGTGACAGGCGTGGCTACACCTTC. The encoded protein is CASSDRRGYTF.

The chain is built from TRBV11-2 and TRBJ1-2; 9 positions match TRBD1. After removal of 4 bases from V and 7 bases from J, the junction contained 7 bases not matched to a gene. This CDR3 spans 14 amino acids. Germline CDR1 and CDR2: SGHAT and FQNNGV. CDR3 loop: CASSSDPTGGGYTF. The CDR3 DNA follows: TGTGCCAGCAGCTCCGATCCGACAGGGGGTGGCTACACCTTC.

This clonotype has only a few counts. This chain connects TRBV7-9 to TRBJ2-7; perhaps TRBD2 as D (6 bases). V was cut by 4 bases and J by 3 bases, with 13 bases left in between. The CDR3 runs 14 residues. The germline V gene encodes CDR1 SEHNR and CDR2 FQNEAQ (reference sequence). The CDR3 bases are TGTGCCAGCAGCTCCAGTAGCGGAGACTACGAGCAGTACTTC. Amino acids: CASSSSSGDYEQYF. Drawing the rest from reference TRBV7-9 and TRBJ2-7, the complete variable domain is DTGVSQNPRHKITKRGQNVTFRCDPISEHNRLYWYRQTLGQGPEFLTYFQNEAQLEKSRLLSDRFSAERPKGSFSTLEIQRTEQGDSAMYLCASSSSSGDYEQYFGPGTRLTVT.

The CDR3 spells CSAGQLNTEAFF. CDR3 sequence (DNA): TGCAGTGCTGGACAGCTGAACACTGAAGCTTTCTTT. The chain joins TRBV20-1 to TRBJ1-1, with TRBD1 as a possible D gene (6 bases). Germline V CDR1 and CDR2: DFQATT, SNEGSKA (reference sequence). The CDR3 has 12 residues. The V and J ends lost 5 bases and 0 bases respectively, with 7 bases between them.

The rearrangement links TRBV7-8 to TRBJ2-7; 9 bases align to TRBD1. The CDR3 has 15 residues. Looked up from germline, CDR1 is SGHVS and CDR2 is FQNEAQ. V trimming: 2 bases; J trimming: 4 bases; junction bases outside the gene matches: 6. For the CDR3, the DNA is TGTGCCAGCAGCTTAACGGTGACAGGGGGATACGAGCAGTACTTC. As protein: CASSLTVTGGYEQYF.

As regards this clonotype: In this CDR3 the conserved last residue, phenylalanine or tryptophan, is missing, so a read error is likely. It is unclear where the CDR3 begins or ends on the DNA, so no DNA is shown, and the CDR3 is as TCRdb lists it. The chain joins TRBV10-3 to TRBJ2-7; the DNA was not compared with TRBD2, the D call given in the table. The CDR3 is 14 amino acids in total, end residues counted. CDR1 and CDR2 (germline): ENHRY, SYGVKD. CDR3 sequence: CAIRGSSGTGELYS.

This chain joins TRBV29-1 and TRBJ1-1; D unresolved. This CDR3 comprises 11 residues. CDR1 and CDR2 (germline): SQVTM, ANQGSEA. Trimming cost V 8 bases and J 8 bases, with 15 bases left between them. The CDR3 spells CSQGRAREAFF. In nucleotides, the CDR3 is TGCAGCCAAGGAAGGGCCCGGGAAGCTTTCTTT.

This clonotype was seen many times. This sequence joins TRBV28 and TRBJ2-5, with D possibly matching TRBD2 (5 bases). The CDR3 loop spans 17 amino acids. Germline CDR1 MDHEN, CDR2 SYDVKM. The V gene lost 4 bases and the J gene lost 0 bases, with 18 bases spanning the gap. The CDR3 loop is CASSSLGKGVNQETQYF. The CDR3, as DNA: TGTGCCAGCAGTTCCCTCGGGAAGGGCGTCAACCAAGAGACCCAGTACTTC.

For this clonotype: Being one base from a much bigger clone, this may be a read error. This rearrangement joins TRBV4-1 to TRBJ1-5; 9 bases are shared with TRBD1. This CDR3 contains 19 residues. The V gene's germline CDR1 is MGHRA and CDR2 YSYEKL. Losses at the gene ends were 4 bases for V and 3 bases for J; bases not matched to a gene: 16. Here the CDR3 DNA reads TGCGCCAGCAGCCGTCAACCCCGGTGGGGGACAGGGTCCAATCAGCCCCAGCATTTT. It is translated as CASSRQPRWGTGSNQPQHF.

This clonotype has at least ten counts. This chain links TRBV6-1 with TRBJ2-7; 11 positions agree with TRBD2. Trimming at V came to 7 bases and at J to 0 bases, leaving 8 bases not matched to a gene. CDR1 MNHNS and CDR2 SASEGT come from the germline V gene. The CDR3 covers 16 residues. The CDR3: CASNPGLAVASYEQYF. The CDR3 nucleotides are TGTGCCAGCAATCCGGGACTAGCGGTAGCCTCCTACGAGCAGTACTTC.

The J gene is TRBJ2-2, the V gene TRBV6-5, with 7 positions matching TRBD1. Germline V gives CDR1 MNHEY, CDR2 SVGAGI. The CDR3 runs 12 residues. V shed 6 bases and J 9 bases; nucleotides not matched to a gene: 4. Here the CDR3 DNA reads TGTGCCAGCAGGGGGACAGTCAGGGAGCTGTTTTTT. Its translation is CASRGTVRELFF.